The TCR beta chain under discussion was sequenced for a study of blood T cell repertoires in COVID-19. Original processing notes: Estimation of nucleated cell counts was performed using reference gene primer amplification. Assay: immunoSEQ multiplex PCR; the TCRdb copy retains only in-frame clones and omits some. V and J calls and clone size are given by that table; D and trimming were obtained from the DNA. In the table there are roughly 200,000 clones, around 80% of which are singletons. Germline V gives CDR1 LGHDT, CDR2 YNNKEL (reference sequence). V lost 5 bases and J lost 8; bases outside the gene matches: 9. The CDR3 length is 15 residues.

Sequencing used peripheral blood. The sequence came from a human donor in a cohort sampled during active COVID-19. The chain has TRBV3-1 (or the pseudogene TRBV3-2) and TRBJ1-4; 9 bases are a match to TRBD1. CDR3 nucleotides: TGTGCCAGCAGCGAAGCTGGACAGGGGAGCGAAAAACTGTTTTTT. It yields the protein CASSEAGQGSEKLFF.